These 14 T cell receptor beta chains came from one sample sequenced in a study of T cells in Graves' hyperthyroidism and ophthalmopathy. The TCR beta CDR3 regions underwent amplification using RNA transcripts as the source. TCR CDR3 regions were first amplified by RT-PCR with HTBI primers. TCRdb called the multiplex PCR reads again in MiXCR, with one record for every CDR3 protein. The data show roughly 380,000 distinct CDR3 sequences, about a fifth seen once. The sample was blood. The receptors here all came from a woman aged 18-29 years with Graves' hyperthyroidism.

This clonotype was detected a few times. CDR3 loop: CASSSSGYTGELFF. The CDR3 coding sequence is TGTGCCAGCAGCTCCTCAGGATACACCGGGGAGCTGTTTTTT. The chain recombines TRBV11-2 with TRBJ2-2, with no clear D. Between the trimmed V and J ends, which lost 4 bases and 3 bases, there was a span of 9 bases. The CDR3 contains 14 residues. Germline values: CDR1 SGHAT, CDR2 FQNNGV.

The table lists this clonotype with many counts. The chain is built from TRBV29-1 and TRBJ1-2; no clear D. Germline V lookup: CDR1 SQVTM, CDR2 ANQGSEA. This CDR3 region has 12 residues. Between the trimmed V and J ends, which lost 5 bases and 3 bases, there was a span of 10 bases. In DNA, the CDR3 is TGCAGCGTTCACCGGTTCGACTATGGCTACACCTTC. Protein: CSVHRFDYGYTF.

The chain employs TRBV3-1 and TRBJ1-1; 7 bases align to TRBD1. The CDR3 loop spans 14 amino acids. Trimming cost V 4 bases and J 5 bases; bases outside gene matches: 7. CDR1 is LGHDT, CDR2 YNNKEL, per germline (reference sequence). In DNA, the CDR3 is TGTGCCAGCAGCCCTGACAGGGTAAGAACTGAAGCTTTCTTT. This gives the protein CASSPDRVRTEAFF.

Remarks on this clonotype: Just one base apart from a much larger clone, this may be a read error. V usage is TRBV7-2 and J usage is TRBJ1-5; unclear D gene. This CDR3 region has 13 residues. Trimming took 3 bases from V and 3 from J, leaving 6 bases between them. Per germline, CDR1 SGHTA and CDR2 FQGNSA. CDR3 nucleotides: TGTGCCAGCAGCTTTTCTCACAATCAGCCCCAGCATTTT. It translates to CASSFSHNQPQHF.

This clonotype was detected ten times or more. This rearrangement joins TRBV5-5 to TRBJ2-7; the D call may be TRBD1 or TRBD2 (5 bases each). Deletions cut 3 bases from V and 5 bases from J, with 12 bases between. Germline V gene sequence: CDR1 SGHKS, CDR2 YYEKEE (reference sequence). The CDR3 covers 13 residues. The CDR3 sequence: CASSSVGADEQYF. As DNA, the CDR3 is TGTGCCAGCAGCTCTGTCGGGGCCGACGAGCAGTACTTC.

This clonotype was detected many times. The CDR3 nucleotides are TGTGCCAGCAGCCCTCGACATAGGACAACCGATGAAGCTTTCTTT. This translates into CASSPRHRTTDEAFF. The chain combines TRBV9 with TRBJ1-1; D is perhaps TRBD1 (5 bases). V lost 4 bases, J lost 7 bases, and 20 bases lay in between. This CDR3 spans 15 amino acids. Germline-derived CDR1 and CDR2 are SGDLS and YYNGEE.

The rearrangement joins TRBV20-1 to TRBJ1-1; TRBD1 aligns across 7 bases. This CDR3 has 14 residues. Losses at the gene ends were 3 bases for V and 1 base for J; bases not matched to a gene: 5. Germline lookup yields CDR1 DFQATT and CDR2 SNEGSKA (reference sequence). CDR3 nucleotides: TGCAGTGCTAGCCATCACAGGGGGAACACTGAAGCTTTCTTT. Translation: CSASHHRGNTEAFF.

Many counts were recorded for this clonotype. The CDR3 coding sequence is TGTGCCAGCAGCACTGTAACGAGGGCCAACGTCCTGACTTTC. As protein: CASSTVTRANVLTF. V usage is TRBV12-3 or TRBV12-4 and J usage is TRBJ2-6; D is undetermined. Trimming removed 6 bases from V and 5 bases from J, with 11 bases in between. The CDR3 sequence is 14 residues long.

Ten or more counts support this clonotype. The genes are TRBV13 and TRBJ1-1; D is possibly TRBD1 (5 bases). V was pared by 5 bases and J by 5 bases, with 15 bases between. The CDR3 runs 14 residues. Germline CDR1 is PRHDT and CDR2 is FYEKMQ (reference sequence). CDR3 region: CASSADGGRTEAFF. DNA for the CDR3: TGTGCCAGCAGCGCGGACGGGGGGAGAACTGAAGCTTTCTTT.

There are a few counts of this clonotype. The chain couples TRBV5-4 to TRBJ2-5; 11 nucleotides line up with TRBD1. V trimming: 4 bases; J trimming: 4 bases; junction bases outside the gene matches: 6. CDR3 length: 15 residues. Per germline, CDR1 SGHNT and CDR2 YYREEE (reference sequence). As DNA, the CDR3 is TGTGCCAGCAGCCCGTGGGGGACAGGGGGAGAGACCCAGTACTTC. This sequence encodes CASSPWGTGGETQYF.

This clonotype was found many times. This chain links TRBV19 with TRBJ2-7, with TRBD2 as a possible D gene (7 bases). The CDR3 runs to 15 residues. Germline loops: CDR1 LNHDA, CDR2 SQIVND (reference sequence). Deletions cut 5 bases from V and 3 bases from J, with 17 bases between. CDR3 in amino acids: CASSRNRGASYEQYF. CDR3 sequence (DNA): TGTGCCAGTAGTCGAAACCGGGGGGCAAGCTACGAGCAGTACTTC.

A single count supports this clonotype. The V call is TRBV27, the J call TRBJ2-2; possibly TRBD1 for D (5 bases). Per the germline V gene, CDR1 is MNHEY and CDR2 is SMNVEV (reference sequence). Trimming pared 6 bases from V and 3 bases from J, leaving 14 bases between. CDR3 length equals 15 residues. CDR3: CASRQVRGDTGELFF. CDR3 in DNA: TGTGCCAGCAGACAGGTTCGCGGTGACACCGGGGAGCTGTTTTTT.

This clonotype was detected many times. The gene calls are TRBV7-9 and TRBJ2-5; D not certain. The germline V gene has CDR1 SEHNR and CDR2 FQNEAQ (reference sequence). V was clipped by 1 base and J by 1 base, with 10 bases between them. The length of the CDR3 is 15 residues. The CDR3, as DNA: TGTGCCAGCAGCTTAGTCCGAGTGTTCCAAGAGACCCAGTACTTC. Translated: CASSLVRVFQETQYF.

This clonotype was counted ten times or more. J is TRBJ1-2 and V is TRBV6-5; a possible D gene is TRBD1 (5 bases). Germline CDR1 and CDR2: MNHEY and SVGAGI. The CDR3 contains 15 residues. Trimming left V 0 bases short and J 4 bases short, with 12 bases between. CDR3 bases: TGTGCCAGCAGTTACTCGAAACAGGCCTTCTATGGCTACACCTTC. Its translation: CASSYSKQAFYGYTF.